This T cell receptor (beta chain) comes out of a study of T cell changes during pregnancy in multiple sclerosis. Sequencing used immunoSEQ multiplex PCR; TCRdb keeps in-frame clones, though not all of them. Seen here are tens of thousands of clones, roughly 87% observed once, and the top ten hold roughly 0.48%. This CDR3 comprises 17 residues. Germline V CDR1 and CDR2: SGHDT, YYEEEE. The V gene end was trimmed by 1 base and the J gene end by 4 bases; junction bases not matched to a gene: 13. Sequencing used CD4+ T cells from peripheral blood mononuclear cells, obtained in the first trimester of pregnancy. This sequence was found in a female donor with multiple sclerosis, enrolled in a pregnancy study. The V and J genes are TRBV5-6 and TRBJ1-2; TRBD1 matches 7 bases. This CDR3 is CASSLRGPQGPSYGYTF. The DNA of the CDR3 is TGTGCCAGCAGCTTGCGGGGTCCACAGGGGCCATCCTATGGCTACACCTTC.